This passage covers 22 T cell receptor beta chains from one sample sequenced in a study of blood T cell repertoires in COVID-19. TCRdb's table, derived via immunoSEQ multiplex PCR, lists solely in-frame clones and lacks some. The repertoire includes 200,000 to 250,000 clones, more than 75% of them detected once, and 6.5% to 9% sits in the top ten. Sample: PBMCs or T cells enriched from blood (not recorded which). The receptors shown here come from a woman aged 40 to 50 with acute COVID-19.

This clone appeared a single time. This chain links TRBV5-1 with TRBJ2-3; D might be TRBD1 (6 bases). The CDR3 totals 13 residues. Germline V gene data show CDR1 as SGHRS and CDR2 as YFSETQ. Trimming pared 1 base from V and 5 bases from J, leaving 8 bases between. The CDR3 nucleotides are TGCGCCAGCAGCTTGTCAGGGGTAGATACGCAGTATTTT. Its protein product is CASSLSGVDTQYF.

The chain recombines TRBV11-2 with TRBJ1-1; 7 positions match TRBD1. The V segment lost 5 bases and the J segment 11 bases; nucleotides outside the gene matches: 17. The CDR3 sequence is 15 residues long. The germline CDR1 and CDR2 sequences are SGHAT and FQNNGV. CDR3 sequence: CASSIGTEFSLKAFF. Here the CDR3 DNA reads TGTGCCAGCAGCATTGGGACAGAATTCTCCTTGAAGGCTTTCTTT. Full variable domain (missing parts from reference TRBV11-2 and TRBJ1-1): EAGVAQSPRYKIIEKRQSVAFWCNPISGHATLYWYQQILGQGPKLLIQFQNNGVVDDSQLPKDRFSAERLKGVDSTLKIQPAKLEDSAVYLCASSIGTEFSLKAFFGQGTRLTVV.

The chain employs TRBV5-5 and TRBJ2-7; D is undetermined. V was cut by 4 bases and J by 9 bases, with 17 bases left in between. This CDR3 comprises 13 residues. Germline V lookup: CDR1 SGHKS, CDR2 YYEKEE (reference sequence). The CDR3 DNA sequence: TGTGCCAGCAGCCCGGGTGGTGAGGAACGGCAGTACTTC. Its translation: CASSPGGEERQYF.

The CDR3 protein is CASGTAANEQYF. The CDR3 coding sequence is TGTGCCAGCGGGACAGCCGCCAACGAGCAGTACTTC. The chain is built from TRBV19 and TRBJ2-7; 7 nucleotides line up with TRBD1. V gave up 9 bases and J gave up 5 bases; unmatched junction bases: 7. This CDR3 has 12 amino acids. Germline loops: CDR1 LNHDA, CDR2 SQIVND (reference sequence).

Written as DNA, the CDR3 is TGCGCCAGCAGCCAAGGTAACAGCTCGAGCTCCTACGAGCAGTACTTC. This sequence encodes CASSQGNSSSSYEQYF. V gene TRBV4-1 combines with J gene TRBJ2-7, with D unresolved. The CDR3 runs 16 residues. V was shortened by 1 base and J by 0 bases, with 13 bases between the two germline ends. The germline V gene encodes CDR1 MGHRA and CDR2 YSYEKL.

The J gene is TRBJ1-1, the V gene TRBV19, with no clear D. The CDR3 spans 12 residues. V dropped 4 bases and J dropped 3 bases, with 6 bases sitting between them. Germline lookup yields CDR1 LNHDA and CDR2 SQIVND (reference sequence). The CDR3 sequence is CASSKEDTEAFF. The DNA of the CDR3 is TGTGCCAGTAGTAAGGAGGACACTGAAGCTTTCTTT.

On this clone itself: The sample holds other DNA sequences that translate to the same CDR3. The J gene is TRBJ2-7, the V gene TRBV28; TRBD1 agrees at 8 bases. V lost 6 bases, J lost 4 bases, and 5 bases stayed unmatched. Germline V gene sequence: CDR1 MDHEN, CDR2 SYDVKM. The CDR3 sequence is 13 residues long. CDR3 sequence (DNA): TGTGCCAGCAGGGGGACAGGAGAATACGAGCAGTACTTC. Translation: CASRGTGEYEQYF.

A few counts support this clone. The rearrangement links TRBV25-1 to TRBJ1-5; D is unclear. V dropped 3 bases and J dropped 7 bases, with 16 bases sitting between them. In germline, CDR1 is MGHDK, CDR2 SYGVNS. The CDR3 consists of 15 residues. As DNA, the CDR3 is TGTGCCAGCAGTGATTCTAGAGGGCTAGGGCAGCCCCAGCATTTT. Its translation: CASSDSRGLGQPQHF.

This chain uses TRBV3-1 (or the pseudogene TRBV3-2) with TRBJ2-1; 9 positions match TRBD2. The CDR3 is 15 residues long. Germline V gives CDR1 LGHDT, CDR2 YNNKEL (reference sequence). The junction had 3 bases not matched to a gene; V was cut back by 4 bases and J by 2 bases. CDR3 residues: CASSPQRGAYNEQFF. As DNA, the CDR3 is TGTGCCAGCAGCCCCCAGCGGGGGGCCTACAATGAGCAGTTCTTC.

The chain links TRBV7-9 to TRBJ1-1; maybe TRBD1 (5 bases). CDR1 and CDR2 (germline): SEHNR, FQNEAQ (reference sequence). V lost 5 bases, J lost 8 bases, and 27 bases lay in between. The CDR3 runs to 17 residues. This chain's CDR3 is CASSPQIRQHPKEEAFF. In nucleotides, the CDR3 is TGTGCCAGCAGCCCCCAGATCCGACAGCATCCAAAAGAAGAAGCTTTCTTT.

The chain joins TRBV7-8 to TRBJ2-7; D is possibly TRBD2 (6 bases). The CDR3 has 15 residues. The V end was cut by 4 bases, the J end by 3 bases, with 16 bases between. Germline V gene sequence: CDR1 SGHVS, CDR2 FQNEAQ. The CDR3 here is CASSSGLRLIYEQYF. The CDR3 DNA reads TGTGCCAGCAGCTCGGGACTCCGACTCATCTACGAGCAGTACTTC.

The rearrangement joins TRBV4-1 to TRBJ1-5; D uncertain. The CDR3 covers 14 residues. V lost 4 bases to trimming and J lost 2 bases, with 9 bases between them. Germline V gives CDR1 MGHRA, CDR2 YSYEKL. CDR3 residues: CASSLLEGNQPQHF. In DNA form, the CDR3 reads TGCGCCAGCAGCCTGCTGGAGGGCAATCAGCCCCAGCATTTT.

The rearrangement uses TRBV6-1 and TRBJ2-1, with a weak D call TRBD2 (5 bases). This CDR3 region has 16 residues. V was pared by 4 bases and J by 7 bases, with 20 bases between. Per germline, CDR1 MNHNS and CDR2 SASEGT. CDR3 DNA sequence: TGTGCCAGCAGTGTACGGACTGGGGTGGAAACAAATGAGCAGTTCTTC. It is translated as CASSVRTGVETNEQFF.

This clone is a singleton in its sample. The chain links TRBV28 to TRBJ1-4; the match to TRBD1 covers 7 bases. The CDR3 is made up of 14 amino acids. The germline V gene has CDR1 MDHEN and CDR2 SYDVKM. V dropped 5 bases and J dropped 2; count of bases not matched to a gene: 2. The CDR3 coding sequence is TGTGCCAGCAGTATGACAGGGACTAATGAAAAACTGTTTTTT. Translated, it gives CASSMTGTNEKLFF.

The CDR3 DNA sequence: TGTGCCAGCAGTATAAGACAGGCTGCTGGAAACACCATATATTTT. It codes for CASSIRQAAGNTIYF. This chain joins TRBV27 and TRBJ1-3; tentatively, D is TRBD1 (6 bases). Looked up from germline, CDR1 is MNHEY and CDR2 is SMNVEV (reference sequence). V was pared by 5 bases and J by 2 bases, with 13 bases between. The CDR3 is made up of 15 amino acids.

This sequence joins TRBV19 and TRBJ1-5; D possibly corresponds to TRBD1 (5 bases). V was trimmed by 9 bases and J by 1 base, leaving 22 bases between them. Germline CDR1 and CDR2: LNHDA and SQIVND (reference sequence). This CDR3 region has 17 residues. CDR3 protein: CASSTFTQQESNQPQHF. CDR3 bases: TGTGCCAGCAGCACCTTTACGCAACAGGAGAGCAATCAGCCCCAGCATTTT.

This clone has more than one count but fewer than ten. The rearrangement joins TRBV15 to TRBJ2-7, with D maybe TRBD1 (6 bases). Germline V gene sequence: CDR1 LNHNV, CDR2 YYDKDF (reference sequence). V lost 5 bases, J lost 4 bases, and 12 bases lay in between. The CDR3 totals 13 residues. CDR3 bases: TGTGCCACCAGCGAAGGACAGAAATACGAGCAGTACTTC. Its translation: CATSEGQKYEQYF. The whole variable domain, filled in from reference TRBV15 and TRBJ2-7, reads DAMVIQNPRYQVTQFGKPVTLSCSQTLNHNVMYWYQQKSSQAPKLLFHYYDKDFNNEADTPDNFQSRRPNTSFCFLDIRSPGLGDTAMYLCATSEGQKYEQYFGPGTRLTVT.

The chain couples TRBV7-6 to TRBJ1-2; D remains ambiguous. V was shortened by 5 bases and J by 8 bases, with 15 bases between the two germline ends. CDR1 and CDR2 (germline): SGHVS, FNYEAQ. The CDR3 length is 13 residues. The CDR3 bases are TGTGCCAGCAGCCCTCGGCGGGGAGTAGGCTACACCTTC. Encoded protein: CASSPRRGVGYTF.

V gene TRBV6-1 combines with J gene TRBJ2-1, with 10 bases identical to TRBD1. This CDR3 has 15 amino acids. Trimming cost V 2 bases and J 6 bases; bases outside gene matches: 4. Germline V gene lookup returns CDR1 MNHNS and CDR2 SASEGT. The chain's CDR3 is CASSEPRTGGNEQFF. The CDR3 DNA reads as TGTGCCAGCAGTGAACCCAGGACAGGGGGCAATGAGCAGTTCTTC.

J is TRBJ1-2 and V is TRBV28; a possible D gene is TRBD1 (5 bases). The CDR3 contains 15 residues. Germline-derived CDR1 and CDR2 are MDHEN and SYDVKM. V gave up 5 bases and J gave up 5 bases, with 18 bases separating them. The CDR3 here is CASSLPTGAGYGYTF. The DNA of the CDR3 is TGTGCCAGCAGTCTACCCACAGGAGCTGGGTATGGCTACACCTTC.

The rearrangement joins TRBV7-6 to TRBJ2-3; 14 nucleotides line up with TRBD2. The CDR3 runs to 16 residues. Losses at the gene ends were 9 bases for V and 3 bases for J; bases not matched to a gene: 8. Germline V CDR1 and CDR2: SGHVS, FNYEAQ. The CDR3: CASRRLAGGRTDTQYF. CDR3 bases: TGTGCCAGTCGCCGACTAGCGGGGGGGCGAACAGATACGCAGTATTTT.

This clone was recorded only once. This chain uses TRBV5-1 with TRBJ2-1; 11 bases are shared with TRBD2. Germline V lookup: CDR1 SGHRS, CDR2 YFSETQ. This CDR3 has 18 amino acids. The V and J ends lost 0 bases and 9 bases, in that order; junction bases with no gene match: 14. This CDR3 is CASSLVPGASGRKSEQFF. Written as DNA, the CDR3 is TGCGCCAGCAGCTTGGTGCCAGGGGCTAGCGGGAGGAAGAGTGAGCAGTTCTTC.